This T cell receptor (beta chain) was recovered during a study of radiation and T cells in renal cell carcinoma. The study's findings and limits: In blood, top tumor clones expanded by 2 weeks, shrinking by 4.

V lost 0 bases to trimming and J lost 9 bases; unmatched junction nucleotides: 12. The germline gives CDR1 MNHEY, CDR2 SVGAGI. The CDR3 is made up of 16 amino acids. Only a few counts were recorded for this clone. Its antigen is currently unknown. Indicated time point: blood 2 weeks post-SBRT. Indicated treatment: 15 Gy SBRT to primary tumor, nephrectomy 4 weeks later. Radiation-treated patients gave blood at baseline, week 2 and week 4. The table came from immunoSEQ multiplex PCR; TCRdb's copy has only in-frame clones and leaves some out. Of approximately 49,000 clones in the sample, about 80% are singletons; the top ten hold about 30%.

Sequenced here: blood, sampled from a patient whose treatment included radiotherapy and nephrectomy. This chain joins TRBV6-5 and TRBJ1-1, with TRBD1 identical over 8 bases. The receptor's source is a woman between 65 and 79 years old with renal cell carcinoma. DNA for the CDR3: TGTGCCAGCAGTTACTCAAGACAGGGGCTTAGTCGGAAAGCTTTCTTT. It yields the protein CASSYSRQGLSRKAFF.